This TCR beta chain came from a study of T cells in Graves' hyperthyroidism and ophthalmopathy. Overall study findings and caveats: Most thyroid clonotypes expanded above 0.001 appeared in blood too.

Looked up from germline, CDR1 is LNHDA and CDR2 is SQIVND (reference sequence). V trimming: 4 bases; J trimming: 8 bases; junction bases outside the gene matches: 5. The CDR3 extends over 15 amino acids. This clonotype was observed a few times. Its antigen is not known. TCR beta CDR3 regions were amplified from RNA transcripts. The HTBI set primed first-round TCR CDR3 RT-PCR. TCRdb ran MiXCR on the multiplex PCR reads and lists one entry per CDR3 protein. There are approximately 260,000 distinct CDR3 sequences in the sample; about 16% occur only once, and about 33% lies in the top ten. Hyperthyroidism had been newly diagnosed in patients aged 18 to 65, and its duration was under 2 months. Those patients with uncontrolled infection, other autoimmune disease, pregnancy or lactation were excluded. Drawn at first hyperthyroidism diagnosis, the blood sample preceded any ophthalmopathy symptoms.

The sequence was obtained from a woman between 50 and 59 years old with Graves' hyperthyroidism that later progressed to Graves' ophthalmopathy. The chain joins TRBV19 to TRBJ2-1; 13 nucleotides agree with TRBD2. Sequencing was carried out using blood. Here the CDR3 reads CASSTRLAGGHEQFF. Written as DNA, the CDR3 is TGTGCCAGTAGTACGCGACTAGCGGGAGGTCATGAGCAGTTCTTC.